This T cell receptor (beta chain) was captured in a study of T cells in Graves' hyperthyroidism and ophthalmopathy. Used for diagnoses were clinical symptoms, serum thyroxine and TRAb, thyroid ultrasound and orbital computed tomography. This clonotype was counted at least ten times. CDR1 is KGHDR and CDR2 is SFDVKD in the germline V gene. The CDR3 runs 16 residues. V lost 4 bases, J lost 3 bases, and 5 bases stayed unmatched. TCR beta CDR3 sequences were amplified from RNA transcripts. A first-round RT-PCR of the TCR CDR3 used the HTBI primer set. TCRdb processed the multiplex PCR reads anew with MiXCR; each CDR3 protein has one entry. The table lists a few hundred thousand distinct CDR3 sequences, about a sixth of them singletons, with around 55% in the top ten.

Sequenced: blood. The chain carries TRBV24-1 and TRBJ2-2; 9 nucleotides agree with TRBD1. The origin of this receptor is an older woman with Graves' ophthalmopathy. CDR3 protein: CATSDPWTGDTGELFF. CDR3 nucleotide sequence: TGTGCCACCAGTGACCCTTGGACAGGGGACACCGGGGAGCTGTTTTTT.